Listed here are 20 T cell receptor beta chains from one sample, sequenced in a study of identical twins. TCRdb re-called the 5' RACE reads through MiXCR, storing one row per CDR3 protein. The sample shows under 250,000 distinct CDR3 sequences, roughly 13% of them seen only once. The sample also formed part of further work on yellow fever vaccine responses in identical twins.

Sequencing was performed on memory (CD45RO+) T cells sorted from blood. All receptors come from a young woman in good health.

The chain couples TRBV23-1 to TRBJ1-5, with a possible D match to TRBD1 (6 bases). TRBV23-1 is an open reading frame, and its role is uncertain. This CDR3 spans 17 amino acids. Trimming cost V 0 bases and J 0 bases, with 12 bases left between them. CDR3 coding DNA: TGCGCCAGCAGTCAATCCCGGACAGTCTATAGCAATCAGCCCCAGCATTTT. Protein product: CASSQSRTVYSNQPQHF.

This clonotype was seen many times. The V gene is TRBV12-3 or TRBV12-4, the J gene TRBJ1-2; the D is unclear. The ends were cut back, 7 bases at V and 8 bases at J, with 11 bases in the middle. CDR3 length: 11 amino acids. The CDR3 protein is CASTPTYGYTF. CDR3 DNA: TGTGCCAGCACCCCCACCTACGGCTACACCTTC.

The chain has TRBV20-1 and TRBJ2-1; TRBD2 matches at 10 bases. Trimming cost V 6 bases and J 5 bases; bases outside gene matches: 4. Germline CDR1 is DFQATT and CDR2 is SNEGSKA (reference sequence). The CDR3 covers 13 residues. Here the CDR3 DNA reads TGCAGTGCCGAGGGGACTAGCGACAATGAGCAGTTCTTC. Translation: CSAEGTSDNEQFF.

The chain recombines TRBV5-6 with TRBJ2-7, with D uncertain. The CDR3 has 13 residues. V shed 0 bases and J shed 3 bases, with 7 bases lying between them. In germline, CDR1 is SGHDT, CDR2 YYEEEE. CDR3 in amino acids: CASSLAKVYEQYF. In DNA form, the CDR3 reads TGTGCCAGCAGCTTGGCAAAGGTCTACGAGCAGTACTTC.

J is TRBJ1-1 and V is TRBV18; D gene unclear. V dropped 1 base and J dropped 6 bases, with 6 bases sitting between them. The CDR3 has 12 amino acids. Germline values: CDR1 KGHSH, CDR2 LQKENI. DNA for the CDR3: TGTGCCAGCTCACCACGGCAGTCTGAAGCTTTCTTT. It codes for CASSPRQSEAFF.

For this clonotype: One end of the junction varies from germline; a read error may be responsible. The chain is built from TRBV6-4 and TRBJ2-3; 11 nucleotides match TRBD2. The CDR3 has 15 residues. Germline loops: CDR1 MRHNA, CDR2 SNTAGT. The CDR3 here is CDSSSGGASTDTQYF. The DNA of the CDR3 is TGTGACAGCAGTAGCGGGGGGGCCAGCACAGATACGCAGTATTTT.

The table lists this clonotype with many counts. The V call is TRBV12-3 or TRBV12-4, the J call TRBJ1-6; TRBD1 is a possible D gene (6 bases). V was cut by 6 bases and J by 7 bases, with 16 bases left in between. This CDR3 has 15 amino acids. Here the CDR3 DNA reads TGTGCCAGCAGGACGAAACAGGGAGCGAATTCACCCCTCCACTTT. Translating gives CASRTKQGANSPLHF.

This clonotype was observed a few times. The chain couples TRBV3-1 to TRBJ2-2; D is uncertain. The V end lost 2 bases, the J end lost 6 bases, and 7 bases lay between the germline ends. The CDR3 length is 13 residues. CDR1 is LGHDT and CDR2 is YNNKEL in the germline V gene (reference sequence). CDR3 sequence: CASSQFGPGELFF. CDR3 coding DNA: TGTGCCAGCAGCCAATTTGGTCCCGGGGAGCTGTTTTTT.

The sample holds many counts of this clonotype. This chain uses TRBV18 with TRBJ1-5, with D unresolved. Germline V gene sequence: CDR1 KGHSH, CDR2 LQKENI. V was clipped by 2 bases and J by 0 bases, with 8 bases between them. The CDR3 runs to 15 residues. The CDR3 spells CASSPESNSNQPQHF. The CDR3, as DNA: TGTGCCAGCTCACCAGAGTCAAATAGCAATCAGCCCCAGCATTTT.

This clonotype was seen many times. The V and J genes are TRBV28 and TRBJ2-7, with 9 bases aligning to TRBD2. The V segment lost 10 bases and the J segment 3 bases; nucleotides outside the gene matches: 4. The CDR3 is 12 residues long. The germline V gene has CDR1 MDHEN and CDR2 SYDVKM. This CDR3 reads CATFSGSYEQYF. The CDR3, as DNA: TGTGCCACCTTTAGCGGGAGCTACGAGCAGTACTTC.

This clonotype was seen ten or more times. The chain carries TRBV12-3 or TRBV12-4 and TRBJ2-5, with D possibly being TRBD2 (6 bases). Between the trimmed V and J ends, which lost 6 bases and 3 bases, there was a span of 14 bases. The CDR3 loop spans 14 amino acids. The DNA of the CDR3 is TGTGCCAGCAGAGACTTGCGGGGCGAAGAGACCCAGTACTTC. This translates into CASRDLRGEETQYF.

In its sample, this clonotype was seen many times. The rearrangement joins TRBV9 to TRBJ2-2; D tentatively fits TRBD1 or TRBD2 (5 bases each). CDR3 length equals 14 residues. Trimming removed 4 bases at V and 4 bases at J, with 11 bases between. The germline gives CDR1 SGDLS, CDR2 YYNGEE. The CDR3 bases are TGTGCCAGCAGCTCCGGGGACCCCACCGGGGAGCTGTTTTTT. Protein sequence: CASSSGDPTGELFF. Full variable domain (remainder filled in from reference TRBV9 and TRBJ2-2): DSGVTQTPKHLITATGQRVTLRCSPRSGDLSVYWYQQSLDQGLQFLIQYYNGEERAKGNILERFSAQQFPDLHSELNLSSLELGDSALYFCASSSGDPTGELFFGEGSRLTVL.

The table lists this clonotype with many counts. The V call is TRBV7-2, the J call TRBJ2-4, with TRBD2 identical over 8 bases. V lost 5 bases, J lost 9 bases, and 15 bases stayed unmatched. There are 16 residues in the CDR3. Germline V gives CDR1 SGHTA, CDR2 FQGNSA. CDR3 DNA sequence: TGTGCCAGCAGCCCTCAAATAGCGGGAACCTGGGGCATTCAGTACTTC. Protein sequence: CASSPQIAGTWGIQYF. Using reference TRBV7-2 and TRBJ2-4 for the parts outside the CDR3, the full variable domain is GAGVSQSPSNKVTEKGKDVELRCDPISGHTALYWYRQSLGQGLEFLIYFQGNSAPDKSGLPSDRFSAERTGGSVSTLTIQRTQQEDSAVYLCASSPQIAGTWGIQYFGAGTRLSVL.

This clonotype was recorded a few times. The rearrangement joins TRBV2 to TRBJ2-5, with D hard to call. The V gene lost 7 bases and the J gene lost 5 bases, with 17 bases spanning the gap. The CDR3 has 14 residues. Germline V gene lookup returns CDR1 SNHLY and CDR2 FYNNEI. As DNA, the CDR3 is TGTGCCAGCAACCCGACGAGAGTAGGCGAGACCCAGTACTTC. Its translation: CASNPTRVGETQYF.

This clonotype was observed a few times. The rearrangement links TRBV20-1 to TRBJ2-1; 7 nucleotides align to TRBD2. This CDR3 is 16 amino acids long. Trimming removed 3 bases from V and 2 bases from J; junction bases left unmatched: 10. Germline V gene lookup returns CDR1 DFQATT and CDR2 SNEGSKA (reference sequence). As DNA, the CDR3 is TGCAGTGCTAGCCCTATGGCGGGAGACGCCTACAATGAGCAGTTCTTC. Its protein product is CSASPMAGDAYNEQFF.

The CDR3, as DNA: TGTGCCAGCAGCTTAGGGGTAGCGGGAGGTCTAGATACGCAGTATTTT. This sequence encodes CASSLGVAGGLDTQYF. V and J are TRBV7-2 and TRBJ2-3, with 10 bases fitting TRBD2. Germline-derived CDR1 and CDR2 are SGHTA and FQGNSA. The CDR3 sequence is 16 residues long. V gave up 1 base and J gave up 5 bases; unmatched junction bases: 6.

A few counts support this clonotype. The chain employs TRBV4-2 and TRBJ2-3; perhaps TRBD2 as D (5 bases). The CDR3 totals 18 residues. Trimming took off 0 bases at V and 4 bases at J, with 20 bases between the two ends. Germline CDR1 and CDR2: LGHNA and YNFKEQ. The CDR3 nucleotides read TGTGCCAGCAGCCAAGATCTCGCCGCGACTAACCCCCCAGATACGCAGTATTTT. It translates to CASSQDLAATNPPDTQYF.

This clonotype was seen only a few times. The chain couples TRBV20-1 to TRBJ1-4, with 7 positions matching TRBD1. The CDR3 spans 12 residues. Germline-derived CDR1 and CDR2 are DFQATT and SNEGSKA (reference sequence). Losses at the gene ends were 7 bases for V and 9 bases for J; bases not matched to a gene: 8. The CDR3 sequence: CSVGTDDQKLFF. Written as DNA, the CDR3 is TGCAGTGTGGGGACAGACGACCAAAAACTGTTTTTT.

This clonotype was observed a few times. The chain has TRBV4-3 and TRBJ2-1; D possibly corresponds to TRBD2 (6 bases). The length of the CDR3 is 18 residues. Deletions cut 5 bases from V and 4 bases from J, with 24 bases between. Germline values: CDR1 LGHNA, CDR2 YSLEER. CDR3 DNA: TGCGCCAGCAGCGTGGCCTGGGGGTTTCGGGAGCTGTACAATGAGCAGTTCTTC. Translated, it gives CASSVAWGFRELYNEQFF.

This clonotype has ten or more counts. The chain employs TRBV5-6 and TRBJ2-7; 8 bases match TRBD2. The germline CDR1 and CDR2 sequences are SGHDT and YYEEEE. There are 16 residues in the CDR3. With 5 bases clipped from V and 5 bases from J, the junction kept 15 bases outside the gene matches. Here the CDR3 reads CASRPNLQGLGDEQYF. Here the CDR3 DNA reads TGTGCCAGCAGACCTAACCTACAGGGACTAGGGGACGAGCAGTACTTC. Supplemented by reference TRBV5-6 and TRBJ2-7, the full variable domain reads DAGVTQSPTHLIKTRGQQVTLRCSPKSGHDTVSWYQQALGQGPQFIFQYYEEEERQRGNFPDRFSGHQFPNYSSELNVNALLLGDSALYLCASRPNLQGLGDEQYFGPGTRLTVT.